These 10 T cell receptor beta chains were sequenced from one sample in a study of cytomegalovirus exposure and HLA in healthy donors. The PCR employed 60 Vbeta primers together with 13 Jbeta primers. Measured with immunoSEQ multiplex PCR; TCRdb has only the in-frame clones, and not every one. The sample holds some 100,000 clones, about 75% seen once. Sequenced: PBMCs. These receptors all stem from a woman between 18 and 29 years old in good health and CMV-seropositive.

This clone was counted once. The chain has TRBV11-3 and TRBJ2-1, with 9 nucleotides matching TRBD2. From germline, CDR1 is SGHNT and CDR2 YENEEA. After removal of 1 base from V and 5 bases from J, the junction contained 6 bases not matched to a gene. This CDR3 region has 16 residues. The CDR3 reads CASSLGLAGLDNEQFF. CDR3 in DNA: TGTGCCAGCAGCTTAGGGCTAGCGGGGCTCGACAATGAGCAGTTCTTC. Full variable domain (remainder filled in from reference TRBV11-3 and TRBJ2-1): EAGVVQSPRYKIIEKKQPVAFWCNPISGHNTLYWYLQNLGQGPELLIRYENEEAVDDSQLPKDRFSAERLKGVDSTLKIQPAELGDSAVYLCASSLGLAGLDNEQFFGPGTRLTVL.

The chain employs TRBV5-1 and TRBJ2-5, with a possible D match to TRBD1 (5 bases). CDR3 length equals 15 residues. Germline V gene sequence: CDR1 SGHRS, CDR2 YFSETQ. The V and J ends lost 0 bases and 5 bases respectively, with 14 bases between them. CDR3 sequence (DNA): TGCGCCAGCAGCTTGGAGTCAGGGAAAGGGGAGACCCAGTACTTC. It is translated as CASSLESGKGETQYF.

V is TRBV19 and J is TRBJ1-1; 9 nucleotides match TRBD1. Germline V gives CDR1 LNHDA, CDR2 SQIVND (reference sequence). The CDR3 is made up of 14 amino acids. V lost 4 bases, J lost 3 bases, and 3 bases stayed unmatched. The CDR3 DNA is TGTGCCAGTAGTACGAGACAGGGGGACACTGAAGCTTTCTTT. Amino acid sequence: CASSTRQGDTEAFF.

This chain joins TRBV11-2 and TRBJ2-1; D might be TRBD2 (6 bases). In germline, CDR1 is SGHAT, CDR2 FQNNGV. V was pared by 3 bases and J by 2 bases, with 8 bases between. The CDR3 spans 14 residues. CDR3 residues: CASSLAGPYNEQFF. The CDR3 DNA reads TGTGCCAGCAGCTTGGCGGGACCCTACAATGAGCAGTTCTTC. Supplemented by reference TRBV11-2 and TRBJ2-1, the full variable domain reads EAGVAQSPRYKIIEKRQSVAFWCNPISGHATLYWYQQILGQGPKLLIQFQNNGVVDDSQLPKDRFSAERLKGVDSTLKIQPAKLEDSAVYLCASSLAGPYNEQFFGPGTRLTVL.

The V and J genes are TRBV29-1 and TRBJ1-1; perhaps TRBD1 as D (6 bases). The CDR3 sequence is 13 residues long. Germline assignment: CDR1 SQVTM and CDR2 ANQGSEA. V was trimmed by 6 bases and J by 7 bases, leaving 18 bases between them. Here the CDR3 reads CSVPGQGGFEAFF. CDR3 DNA: TGCAGCGTCCCGGGACAAGGGGGTTTTGAAGCTTTCTTT.

This chain links TRBV7-3 with TRBJ2-7; 8 nucleotides match TRBD1. The V and J ends lost 8 bases and 4 bases, in that order; junction bases with no gene match: 7. The CDR3 extends over 13 amino acids. CDR1 and CDR2 from the germline V gene are SGHTA and FQGTGA. The CDR3 region is CASGTTGGYEQYF. CDR3 DNA: TGTGCCAGCGGAACTACAGGGGGTTACGAGCAGTACTTC.

This sequence joins TRBV30 and TRBJ1-1; D is unclear. CDR1 is GTSNPN, CDR2 SVGIG, per germline (reference sequence). Deletions cut 3 bases from V and 0 bases from J, with 17 bases between. The CDR3 has 16 residues. CDR3 in DNA: TGTGCCTGGAGACGGGATAGGTCCCGAATGAACACTGAAGCTTTCTTT. This translates into CAWRRDRSRMNTEAFF.

Here the CDR3 reads CASKTLASPFDEQFF. For the CDR3, the DNA is TGTGCCAGTAAGACGCTAGCTAGCCCCTTCGATGAGCAGTTCTTC. The rearrangement uses TRBV19 and TRBJ2-1, with a weak D call TRBD2 (5 bases). Per the germline V gene, CDR1 is LNHDA and CDR2 is SQIVND (reference sequence). The CDR3 is 15 amino acids. V gave up 7 bases and J gave up 8 bases, with 21 bases separating them.

The chain carries TRBV29-1 and TRBJ2-7; D might be TRBD2 (5 bases). Germline-derived CDR1 and CDR2 are SQVTM and ANQGSEA. V was pared by 6 bases and J by 3 bases, with 12 bases between. This CDR3 comprises 12 residues. This CDR3 reads CSVDNGNYEQYF. For the CDR3, the DNA is TGCAGCGTGGATAACGGGAACTACGAGCAGTACTTC.

V is TRBV5-1 and J is TRBJ2-3, with 7 bases matching TRBD2. The CDR3 consists of 13 residues. CDR1 and CDR2 (germline): SGHRS, YFSETQ. Losses at the gene ends were 5 bases for V and 14 bases for J; bases not matched to a gene: 14. CDR3: CASSPGTKERPYF. Written as DNA, the CDR3 is TGCGCCAGCAGTCCCGGGACTAAAGAGAGGCCGTATTTT.